A single T cell receptor (beta chain) is shown here with its context. Antigen specificity is unknown. Data came from immunoSEQ multiplex PCR; TCRdb stores just in-frame clones and leaves some out. The sample comprises tens of thousands of clones, over 90% of which are singletons, and 6% to 7.5% rests with the top ten. The data were obtained in a study of T cells in tuberculosis. Study summary: This South African cohort compared adolescents with or without latent tuberculosis against adults with active tuberculosis. General study points: Cases with active tuberculosis were adults, while controls were adolescents. Shorter CDR3-alpha in active tuberculosis partly drove smaller distances.

Germline loops: CDR1 MDHEN, CDR2 SYDVKM. CDR3 length: 14 amino acids. Trimming shortened V by 2 bases and J by 2 bases, and 10 bases separated the two germline ends. Sequences were obtained from PBMCs. The chain recombines TRBV28 with TRBJ2-7; D gene unclear. The receptor was derived from a donor aged 10-29 years with latent tuberculosis or without tuberculosis infection. CDR3 residues: CASSLKLVPYEQYF. For the CDR3, the DNA is TGTGCCAGCAGTTTAAAGCTAGTTCCCTACGAGCAGTACTTC.